The T cell receptor beta chain under discussion was sequenced for a study of molecular identifiers for immune sequencing clone quantification. Study overall: RNA from 20,000 or 100,000 naive CD8 cells was split five ways in replicates, with four sequenced. General study findings and limits: Single-cell amounts of spiked Jurkat TCR RNA were reportedly detectable among about a million naive cells.

Looked up from germline, CDR1 is SGHRS and CDR2 is YFSETQ. V was clipped by 7 bases and J by 3 bases; unmatched bases: 6. The CDR3 consists of 14 residues. Generation of bulk TCR libraries relied on previously described methods and listed TCR primers. Via MiXCR, TCRdb re-called the PCR reads, giving one row per CDR3 protein. This table has some 320,000 distinct CDR3 sequences, 20% to 25% appearing once. This clonotype was counted many times. What it recognizes is unknown. This sequence originates from a human donor in good health. Some libraries in this study had Jurkat cell RNA spiked in. The material sequenced was naive CD8+ T cells from blood, with Jurkat cell RNA spiked in. As to subset: FACS-sorted CD8+CD4-CCR7+CD45RA+ naive T cells. This rearrangement joins TRBV5-1 to TRBJ2-7; TRBD2 agrees at 11 bases. The CDR3 DNA is TGCGCCAGCCGACTAGCGGGGAAGGGCTACGAGCAGTACTTC. This codes for CASRLAGKGYEQYF.